These 27 T cell receptor beta chains were sequenced from one sample in a study of blood T cell repertoires in COVID-19. The repertoire was sequenced with immunoSEQ multiplex PCR; TCRdb's copy has only in-frame clones and lacks some. The repertoire consists of about 210,000 clones, with 80% to 85% occurring once and the leading ten covering about 10%. The sample taken for sequencing was peripheral blood. The receptors derive from a woman over 75 with COVID-19, enrolled during active disease.

In DNA, the CDR3 is TGTGCCAGCAGTTACTCGGGGAGGGACAAGAACTATGGCTACACCTTC. Its protein product is CASSYSGRDKNYGYTF. This chain connects TRBV6-2 or TRBV6-3 to TRBJ1-2; tentatively, D is TRBD1 (6 bases). The CDR3 loop spans 16 amino acids. Trimming cost V 0 bases and J 2 bases, with 13 bases left between them. Germline V gene lookup returns CDR1 MNHEY and CDR2 SVGEGT.

V usage is TRBV3-1 (or the pseudogene TRBV3-2) and J usage is TRBJ2-2; no definite D call. Germline CDR1 is LGHDT and CDR2 is YNNKEL (reference sequence). The CDR3 sequence is 16 residues long. Trimming stripped 4 bases from V and 4 bases from J, with 16 bases between. The CDR3 sequence: CASSRAKVSGTGELFF. In DNA form, the CDR3 reads TGTGCCAGCAGCCGAGCTAAAGTGTCGGGCACCGGGGAGCTGTTTTTT.

The chain employs TRBV30 and TRBJ2-3; D is undetermined. CDR1 GTSNPN and CDR2 SVGIG come from the germline V gene (reference sequence). CDR3 size: 12 residues. Trimming removed 2 bases at V and 6 bases at J, with 9 bases between. CDR3 DNA sequence: TGTGCCTGGAGTCCCCTAACGGATACGCAGTATTTT. It specifies CAWSPLTDTQYF.

The V gene is TRBV7-2, the J gene TRBJ2-1, with D uncertain. Trimming removed 1 base from V and 6 bases from J, with 13 bases in between. The CDR3 is 15 residues long. Germline assignment: CDR1 SGHTA and CDR2 FQGNSA. In nucleotides, the CDR3 is TGTGCCAGCAGCTTAGGACCAGCGACGGGCAATGAGCAGTTCTTC. This encodes CASSLGPATGNEQFF.

The chain is built from TRBV7-2 and TRBJ1-1; 8 nucleotides match TRBD1. The CDR3 totals 15 residues. The germline V gene has CDR1 SGHTA and CDR2 FQGNSA. V was pared by 5 bases and J by 3 bases, with 8 bases of the junction left unmatched. As DNA, the CDR3 is TGTGCCAGCAGCCCTCAGGGGGCGCGGGACACTGAAGCTTTCTTT. This translates into CASSPQGARDTEAFF.

This chain links TRBV7-9 with TRBJ2-7; TRBD1 aligns across 7 bases. The germline V gene has CDR1 SEHNR and CDR2 FQNEAQ (reference sequence). V shed 2 bases, J shed 2 bases, and the junction held 6 bases outside the gene matches. The CDR3 runs 15 residues. Here the CDR3 reads CASSLSGTAAYEQYV. CDR3 in DNA: TGTGCCAGCAGCTTAAGTGGGACAGCAGCCTACGAGCAGTACGTC.

This sequence joins TRBV18 and TRBJ1-2; D possibly corresponds to TRBD1 (6 bases). The germline V gene encodes CDR1 KGHSH and CDR2 LQKENI. V was trimmed by 1 base and J by 6 bases, leaving 9 bases between them. The CDR3 sequence is 13 residues long. This chain's CDR3 is CASSPRGLDGYTF. The CDR3 DNA follows: TGTGCCAGCTCACCACGGGGGCTTGATGGCTACACCTTC.

The chain has TRBV18 and TRBJ2-5; D possibly corresponds to TRBD2 (5 bases). The germline gives CDR1 KGHSH, CDR2 LQKENI. CDR3 length equals 15 residues. Trimming removed 4 bases from V and 5 bases from J, with 17 bases in between. The CDR3 reads CASSLRRGIGETQYF. CDR3 sequence (DNA): TGTGCCAGCTCACTACGACGGGGAATCGGGGAGACCCAGTACTTC.

The chain recombines TRBV19 with TRBJ1-4, with D hard to call. This CDR3 spans 13 amino acids. The germline CDR1 and CDR2 sequences are LNHDA and SQIVND (reference sequence). Trimming removed 5 bases from V and 7 bases from J, with 11 bases in between. The CDR3 region has the DNA TGTGCCAGTAGTTATCCCGGAGCTGAAAAACTGTTTTTT. As protein: CASSYPGAEKLFF.

The chain employs TRBV19 and TRBJ1-2, with D possibly TRBD1 on 6 matching bases. Germline V gene sequence: CDR1 LNHDA, CDR2 SQIVND (reference sequence). The CDR3 runs to 14 residues. V lost 5 bases to trimming and J lost 1 base, with 11 bases between them. CDR3 bases: TGTGCCAGTAGTCCGGACAGCCATAACTATGGCTACACCTTC. It translates to CASSPDSHNYGYTF.

The count of this clone is one. The gene calls are TRBV19 and TRBJ1-2, with D uncertain. Germline V gene lookup returns CDR1 LNHDA and CDR2 SQIVND (reference sequence). The CDR3 consists of 14 residues. With 5 bases removed from V and 2 bases from J, the gap between germline ends came to 12 bases. CDR3 residues: CASSAVIGNYGYTF. In DNA form, the CDR3 reads TGTGCCAGTAGTGCAGTAATTGGCAACTATGGCTACACCTTC.

The chain employs TRBV2 and TRBJ1-1; 9 bases are shared with TRBD1. V dropped 4 bases and J dropped 7; count of bases not matched to a gene: 4. CDR3 length: 13 amino acids. CDR1 SNHLY and CDR2 FYNNEI come from the germline V gene. The DNA of the CDR3 is TGTGCCAGCAGTGGGGACAGGGCGTTTGAAGCTTTCTTT. Residues: CASSGDRAFEAFF.

The rearrangement uses TRBV6-5 and TRBJ1-2; TRBD1 agrees at 11 bases. The CDR3 has 14 residues. CDR1 is MNHEY, CDR2 SVGAGI, per germline. V dropped 8 bases and J dropped 2; count of bases not matched to a gene: 4. CDR3 loop: CASRRTGGNYGYTF. CDR3 coding DNA: TGTGCCAGCCGCCGGACAGGGGGCAACTATGGCTACACCTTC.

This rearrangement joins TRBV28 to TRBJ1-6; D gene uncertain. Germline V gives CDR1 MDHEN, CDR2 SYDVKM. The V end lost 5 bases, the J end lost 8 bases, and 16 bases lay between the germline ends. There are 15 residues in the CDR3. The CDR3 DNA follows: TGTGCCAGCAGTATAAGCGGGGTAGGGCATTCACCCCTCCACTTT. Translating gives CASSISGVGHSPLHF.

The chain couples TRBV3-1 (or the pseudogene TRBV3-2) to TRBJ1-3, with D perhaps matching TRBD1 (6 bases). V was clipped by 3 bases and J by 4 bases, with 13 bases between them. This CDR3 has 15 residues. The germline CDR1 and CDR2 sequences are LGHDT and YNNKEL (reference sequence). CDR3 in DNA: TGTGCCAGCAGCCAGGGGGGGGCGTCCGGAAACACCATATATTTT. Its protein is CASSQGGASGNTIYF.

In this sample, this clone turned up once. This chain uses TRBV14 with TRBJ2-2, with D possibly being TRBD2 (6 bases). CDR1 is SGHDN and CDR2 is FVKESK in the germline V gene. Trimming took 6 bases from V and 7 from J, leaving 15 bases between them. The CDR3 sequence is 14 residues long. The CDR3 sequence is CASRPGLHVGELFF. The DNA of the CDR3 is TGTGCCAGCAGACCGGGACTTCATGTCGGGGAGCTGTTTTTT.

This clone was observed once. The DNA for the CDR3 is TGTGCCAGCAGAACAGGCCCGCGAAATACGCAGTATTTT. This translates into CASRTGPRNTQYF. V is TRBV28 and J is TRBJ2-3; D perhaps matches TRBD1 (5 bases). Trimming cost V 6 bases and J 7 bases, with 14 bases left between them. Germline-derived CDR1 and CDR2 are MDHEN and SYDVKM. The CDR3 is 13 amino acids.

The V and J genes are TRBV2 and TRBJ1-1, with D unresolved. The CDR3 is 13 residues long. V was cut by 3 bases and J by 6 bases, with 11 bases left in between. CDR1 and CDR2 (germline): SNHLY, FYNNEI. The CDR3 region is CASSEDRGPEAFF. In nucleotides, the CDR3 is TGTGCCAGCAGTGAGGATCGGGGTCCTGAAGCTTTCTTT.

This clone has only a few counts. CDR3 sequence reads: CASSTKETQYF. The CDR3 DNA follows: TGTGCCAGCTCGACTAAAGAGACCCAGTACTTC. The V and J genes are TRBV18 and TRBJ2-5, with a possible D match to TRBD2 (5 bases). Germline V gene sequence: CDR1 KGHSH, CDR2 LQKENI. CDR3 length: 11 amino acids. V lost 6 bases and J lost 3, with 5 bases in between.

The sample holds a few counts of this clone. The chain combines TRBV20-1 with TRBJ2-5, with 8 bases that match TRBD2. The length of the CDR3 is 14 residues. Looked up from germline, CDR1 is DFQATT and CDR2 is SNEGSKA (reference sequence). V was clipped by 3 bases and J by 5 bases; unmatched bases: 8. The CDR3 protein is CSASWRGEGETQYF. The CDR3, as DNA: TGCAGTGCTAGTTGGCGGGGGGAAGGGGAGACCCAGTACTTC.

V and J are TRBV3-1 (or the pseudogene TRBV3-2) and TRBJ2-5; tentative D call: TRBD1 (6 bases). V lost 8 bases and J lost 5, with 15 bases in between. CDR1 is LGHDT and CDR2 is YNNKEL in the germline V gene (reference sequence). CDR3 length: 13 amino acids. Written as DNA, the CDR3 is TGTGCCAGCGGAAAGGGGGAGTGGGAGACCCAGTACTTC. Protein sequence: CASGKGEWETQYF.

The chain is built from TRBV28 and TRBJ1-2, with a possible D match to TRBD1 (5 bases). The CDR3 has 16 amino acids. Germline CDR1 reads MDHEN; CDR2 reads SYDVKM. V lost 3 bases and J lost 7, with 21 bases in between. CDR3 DNA: TGTGCCAGCAGTTTGTATTCCCCAGGGCCGCGGGGTGGCTACACCTTC. Amino acids: CASSLYSPGPRGGYTF.

This clone turned up a few times. The chain links TRBV11-2 to TRBJ2-7; D perhaps matches TRBD1 (6 bases). From germline, CDR1 is SGHAT and CDR2 FQNNGV. The V end lost 2 bases, the J end lost 0 bases, and 8 bases lay between the germline ends. The CDR3 length is 14 residues. This CDR3 is CASSLTRGSYEQYV. The CDR3 DNA is TGTGCCAGCAGCTTAACCAGGGGCTCCTACGAGCAGTACGTC.

The gene calls are TRBV7-2 and TRBJ2-5; D is perhaps TRBD2 (6 bases). CDR3 size: 13 residues. Germline CDR1 reads SGHTA; CDR2 reads FQGNSA. The V and J ends lost 5 bases and 3 bases respectively, with 10 bases between them. The DNA for the CDR3 is TGTGCCAGCAGCACCCCGGGAGAAGAGACCCAGTACTTC. The encoded protein is CASSTPGEETQYF. Full variable domain (outside the CDR3, taken from reference TRBV7-2 and TRBJ2-5): GAGVSQSPSNKVTEKGKDVELRCDPISGHTALYWYRQSLGQGLEFLIYFQGNSAPDKSGLPSDRFSAERTGGSVSTLTIQRTQQEDSAVYLCASSTPGEETQYFGPGTRLLVL.

CDR3 region: CAWSLKSGGSNQPQHF. The DNA of the CDR3 is TGTGCCTGGAGTCTAAAGTCGGGGGGTAGCAATCAGCCCCAGCATTTT. The chain employs TRBV30 and TRBJ1-5, with D perhaps matching TRBD1 (5 bases). V was pared by 2 bases and J by 0 bases, with 14 bases between. The CDR3 has 16 residues. Germline V lookup: CDR1 GTSNPN, CDR2 SVGIG (reference sequence). Together with reference TRBV30 and TRBJ1-5, the CDR3 gives the full variable domain: SQTIHQWPATLVQPVGSPLSLECTVEGTSNPNLYWYRQAAGRGLQLLFYSVGIGQISSEVPQNLSASRPQDRQFILSSKKLLLSDSGFYLCAWSLKSGGSNQPQHFGDGTRLSIL.

This chain links TRBV3-1 (or the pseudogene TRBV3-2) with TRBJ1-3; possibly TRBD1 for D (5 bases). The germline V gene encodes CDR1 LGHDT and CDR2 YNNKEL (reference sequence). Deletions cut 0 bases from V and 3 bases from J, with 9 bases between. CDR3 length: 15 residues. The CDR3 sequence: CASSQDAQGGNTIYF. For the CDR3, the DNA is TGTGCCAGCAGCCAAGACGCGCAGGGTGGAAACACCATATATTTT.

The chain joins TRBV3-1 (or the pseudogene TRBV3-2) to TRBJ2-5; weak D call: TRBD1 (6 bases). The CDR3 spans 18 residues. From germline, CDR1 is LGHDT and CDR2 YNNKEL (reference sequence). Trimming left V 0 bases short and J 1 base short, with 18 bases between. The CDR3 reads CASSQDQGGSPAQETQYF. The CDR3 DNA reads TGTGCCAGCAGCCAAGATCAAGGGGGTAGCCCCGCCCAAGAGACCCAGTACTTC.